A selection of T cell receptor beta chains follows, all from one sample in a study of vaccination and CD4 T cells after COVID-19. TCRdb called the PCR reads again in MiXCR, with one record for every CDR3 protein. The sample includes more than 10,000 distinct CDR3 sequences, approximately 52% of them seen just once. These receptors are not linked to any known antigen. The sample consisted of CD4+ T cells from blood, cultured in vitro. Source of these receptors: a human donor who had recovered from COVID-19. The CDR3 runs from the conserved cysteine through the conserved F or W. D genes are given only for firm matches. A clone size is listed for some rows: how often the clone was seen (once, few, many), or a class if it is expanded.

>TRBV12-3/TRBV12-4|few|TRBD1|TRBJ1-2
TGTGCCAGCAGTTTAGATGAGGGGGCAGGCTATGGCTACACCTTC
CASSLDEGAGYGYTF
>TRBV2|.|.|TRBJ1-5
TGTGCCAGCAGTGAATCCCGGGGACGGCCCCAGCATTTT
CASSESRGRPQHF
>TRBV19|few|.|TRBJ1-2
TGTGCCAGTAGTGATACAGGGTACCGTGCCTATGGCTACACCTTC
CASSDTGYRAYGYTF
>TRBV12-3/TRBV12-4|.|TRBD1|TRBJ1-2
TGTGCCAGCAGTTTCGCAGGGGGCGGCTACACCTTC
CASSFAGGGYTF
>TRBV19|few|.|TRBJ1-1
TGTGCCAGTAGTACGGGCCTTTACAACACTGAAGCTTTCTTT
CASSTGLYNTEAFF
>TRBV3-1|.|.|TRBJ1-2
TGTGCCAGCAGCCAAGTCTTCCGGAGCCCCTCCTATGGCTACACCTTC
CASSQVFRSPSYGYTF
>TRBV7-8|few|.|TRBJ1-6
TGTGCCAGCAGCTCGACAGCTGATAATTCACCCCTCCACTTT
CASSSTADNSPLHF
>TRBV7-6|.|TRBD2|TRBJ2-7
TGTGCCAGCAGCTTAGCCCGGGAGGGTCTCGAGCAGTACTTC
CASSLAREGLEQYF
>TRBV28|.|.|TRBJ2-3
TGTGCCAGCAGCTATCCCTTATGGGGGAGCACAGATACGCAGTATTTT
CASSYPLWGSTDTQYF
>TRBV5-4|.|.|TRBJ2-7
TGTGCCAGCAGCTTTGGGGGAGGGGGCTACGAGCAGTACTTC
CASSFGGGGYEQYF
>TRBV10-1|.|TRBD2|TRBJ2-1
TGCGCCAGCAGTGAGTCGACTAGCGGGAGCTTTATCAATGAGCAGTTCTTC
CASSESTSGSFINEQFF
>TRBV3-1|.|TRBD2|TRBJ2-5
TGTGCCAGCAGCCGATTAGCGGGAGGGAGGTTCCAAGAGACCCAGTACTTC
CASSRLAGGRFQETQYF
>TRBV20-1|few|.|TRBJ1-1
TGCAGTGCTAACGGGGTTACGAGTGAAGCTTTCTTT
CSANGVTSEAFF
>TRBV19|.|.|TRBJ2-3
TGTGCCAGTAGCCCGACTTCTAGCACAGATACGCAGTATTTT
CASSPTSSTDTQYF
>TRBV2|.|.|TRBJ2-5
TGTGCCAGCAGAGAGAACCGCGAGACCCAGTACTTC
CASRENRETQYF
>TRBV2|few|TRBD1|TRBJ1-2
TGTGCCAGCAGTGAAATCAGGGGGGTCGGTGGCTACACCTTC
CASSEIRGVGGYTF
>TRBV7-2|.|.|TRBJ1-1
TGTGCCAGCAGCGAATCCACTGAAGCTTTCTTT
CASSESTEAFF
>TRBV11-2|.|TRBD2|TRBJ2-7
TGTGCCAGCAGCTTAGGACTAGCGGCCCGTAACGAGCAGTACTTC
CASSLGLAARNEQYF
>TRBV28|.|.|TRBJ1-2
TGTGCCAGCACCCGCTCTACTTATGGCTACACCTTC
CASTRSTYGYTF
>TRBV25-1|medium-sized|.|TRBJ2-2
TGTGCCAGCAGTGAACAGGGGCTACACACCGGGGAGCTGTTTTTT
CASSEQGLHTGELFF
>TRBV5-6|once|TRBD1|TRBJ2-5
TGTGCCAGCAGCGGGGGACAGGGGGTTGTTGAGACCCAGTACTTC
CASSGGQGVVETQYF
>TRBV19|.|.|TRBJ1-1
TGTGCCAGTAGTATTACAGGAACTGGCACTGAAGCTTTCTTT
CASSITGTGTEAFF
>TRBV7-2|few|TRBD2|TRBJ2-7
TGTGCCAGCAGCACCCTAGCGGGAGGGCCCTACGAGCAGTACTTC
CASSTLAGGPYEQYF
>TRBV6-5|.|.|TRBJ2-7
TGTGCCAGCAGTTTATCAATTGTCAACTACGAGCAGTACTTC
CASSLSIVNYEQYF
>TRBV6-5|few|.|TRBJ1-4
TGTGCCAGCAGTTACGGCAGGCTAAGGAATGAAAAACTGTTTTTT
CASSYGRLRNEKLFF
>TRBV5-1|.|.|TRBJ2-5
TGCGCCAGCAGCTTAGCCAGCGGAGAGGGGGAGACCCAGTACTTC
CASSLASGEGETQYF
>TRBV20-1|few|TRBD1|TRBJ2-2
TGCAGTGCTACGGGACAGTGGACCGGGGAGCTGTTTTTT
CSATGQWTGELFF
>TRBV20-1|once|TRBD2|TRBJ2-7
TGCAGTGCTATGATTCTAGCGGGGCCTTACGAGCAGTACTTC
CSAMILAGPYEQYF
>TRBV19|.|.|TRBJ2-6
TGTGCCAGTAGTACAGGGAGATCGGCTGGGGCCAACGTCCTGACTTTC
CASSTGRSAGANVLTF
>TRBV5-4|.|TRBD1|TRBJ2-2
TGTGCCAGCAGCTTGGCAGGGGGCGGTTCTTTCACCGGGGAGCTGTTTTTT
CASSLAGGGSFTGELFF
>TRBV20-1|few|.|TRBJ1-2
TGCAGTGCTACGGACCGCTGGGGCTACACCTTC
CSATDRWGYTF
>TRBV4-2|.|TRBD2|TRBJ2-1
TGTGCCAGCAAGAAAAGACTAGCGTCCTACAATGAGCAGTTCTTC
CASKKRLASYNEQFF
>TRBV6-1|few|.|TRBJ2-5
TGTGCCAGCAGTGAACTGGGGCGGGAAGAGACCCAGTACTTC
CASSELGREETQYF
>TRBV7-9|.|.|TRBJ1-6
TGTGCCAGCAGCTTAACGAGGAGCTCCTATAATTCACCCCTCCACTTT
CASSLTRSSYNSPLHF
>TRBV5-4|.|TRBD1|TRBJ1-2
TGTGCCAGCAGCTTTGGGGGGAACAGGGGAGATGGCTACACCTTC
CASSFGGNRGDGYTF
>TRBV24-1|.|TRBD2|TRBJ2-3
TGTGCCACCAGTGATTCTCTAGCGGGATTGCCGAGCACAGATACGCAGTATTTT
CATSDSLAGLPSTDTQYF
>TRBV7-2|.|TRBD1|TRBJ2-1
TGTGCCAGCAGCCAAGACCAGGACAGGGTTCCTGAGCAGTTCTTC
CASSQDQDRVPEQFF
>TRBV28|.|.|TRBJ1-2
TGTGCCAGCAGTTTATACATTACGGGAGGGAGCATGTATGGCTACACCTTC
CASSLYITGGSMYGYTF
>TRBV5-1|.|.|TRBJ2-7
TGCGCCAGCAATTTGGAAGGGGTCTGGGGTTACGAGCAGTACTTC
CASNLEGVWGYEQYF
>TRBV18|.|.|TRBJ1-5
TGTGCCAGCTCACGAGACAGGTCCTCACTCAATCAGCCCCAGCATTTT
CASSRDRSSLNQPQHF
>TRBV28|.|TRBD2|TRBJ2-1
TGTGCCAGCAGTCCGACTAGCGGGAGGGACCACAATGAGCAGTTCTTC
CASSPTSGRDHNEQFF
>TRBV7-9|few|.|TRBJ2-3
TGTGCCAGCAGCCTCGGACAGACGGCTATCGGCACAGATACGCAGTATTTT
CASSLGQTAIGTDTQYF
>TRBV5-1|once|.|TRBJ2-5
TGCGCCAGCAGCTTGGCTGCGCTTCGAGAGACCCAGTACTTC
CASSLAALRETQYF
>TRBV4-2|.|.|TRBJ2-7
TGTGCCAGCAGCCGCCACCTGACAGACTCCTACGAGCAGTACTTC
CASSRHLTDSYEQYF
>TRBV7-2|.|TRBD1|TRBJ2-5
TGTGCCAGCAGCCCTCTTTTTGGGACAGATCAAGAGACCCAGTACTTC
CASSPLFGTDQETQYF
>TRBV15|.|TRBD2|TRBJ2-7
TGTGCCACCAGCAGAGACGCCGGGACTAGCCCCTACGAGCAGTACTTC
CATSRDAGTSPYEQYF
>TRBV5-6|.|.|TRBJ2-7
TGTGCCACTCAACTCCACGGCTCCTACGAGCAGTACTTC
CATQLHGSYEQYF
>TRBV24-1|.|TRBD1|TRBJ2-7
TGTGCCACCAGTAACCAGGGACAGGGGTACTACGAGCAGTACTTC
CATSNQGQGYYEQYF
>TRBV4-2|.|TRBD2|TRBJ2-2
TGTGCCAGCAGCACACGCTCGACTAGCGGGAGGGCCACCGGGGAGCTGTTTTTT
CASSTRSTSGRATGELFF